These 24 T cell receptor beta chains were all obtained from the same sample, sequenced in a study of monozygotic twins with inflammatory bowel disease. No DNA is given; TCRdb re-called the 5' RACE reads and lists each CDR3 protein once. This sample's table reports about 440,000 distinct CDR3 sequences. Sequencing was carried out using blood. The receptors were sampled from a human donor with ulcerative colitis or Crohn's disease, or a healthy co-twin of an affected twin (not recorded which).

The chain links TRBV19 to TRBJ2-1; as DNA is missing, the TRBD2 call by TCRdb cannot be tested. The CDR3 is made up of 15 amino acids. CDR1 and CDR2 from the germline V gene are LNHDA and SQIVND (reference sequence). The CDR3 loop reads CASSIVAGGSYEQFF.

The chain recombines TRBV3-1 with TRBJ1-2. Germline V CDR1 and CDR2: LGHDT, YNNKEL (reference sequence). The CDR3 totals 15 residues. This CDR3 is CASSHWQDPNYGYTF.

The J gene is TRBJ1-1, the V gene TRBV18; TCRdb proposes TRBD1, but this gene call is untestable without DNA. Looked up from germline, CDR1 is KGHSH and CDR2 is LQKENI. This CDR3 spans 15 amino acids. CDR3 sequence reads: CASSQTSGVDTEAFF.

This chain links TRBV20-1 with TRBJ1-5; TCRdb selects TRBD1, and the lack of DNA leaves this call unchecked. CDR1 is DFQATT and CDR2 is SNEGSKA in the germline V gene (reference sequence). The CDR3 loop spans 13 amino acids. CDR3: CSALGGGAQPQHF.

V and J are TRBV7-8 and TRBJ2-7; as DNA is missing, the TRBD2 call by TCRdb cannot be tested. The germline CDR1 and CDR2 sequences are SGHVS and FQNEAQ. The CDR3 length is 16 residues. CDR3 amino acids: CASSQSEFGRGYEQYF.

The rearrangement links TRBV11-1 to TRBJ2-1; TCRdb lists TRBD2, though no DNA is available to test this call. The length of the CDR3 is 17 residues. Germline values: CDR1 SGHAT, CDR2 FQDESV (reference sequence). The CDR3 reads CASSPGGTGHSYNEQFF.

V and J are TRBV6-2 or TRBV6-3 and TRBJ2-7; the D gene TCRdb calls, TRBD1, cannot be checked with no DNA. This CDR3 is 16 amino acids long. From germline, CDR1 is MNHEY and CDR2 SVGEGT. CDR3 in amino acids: CASSYSRTGVLREQYF.

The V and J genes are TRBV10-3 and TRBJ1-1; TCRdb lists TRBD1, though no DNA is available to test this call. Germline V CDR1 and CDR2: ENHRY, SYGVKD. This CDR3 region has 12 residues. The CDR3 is CATWGPNTEAFF.

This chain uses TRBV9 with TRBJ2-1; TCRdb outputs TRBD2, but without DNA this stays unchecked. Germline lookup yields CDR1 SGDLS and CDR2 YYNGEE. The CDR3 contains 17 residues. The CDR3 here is CASSVAATSGGTNEQFF.

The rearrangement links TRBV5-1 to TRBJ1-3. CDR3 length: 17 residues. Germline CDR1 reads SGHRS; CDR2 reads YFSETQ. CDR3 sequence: CASSLDSFTSAGNTIYF. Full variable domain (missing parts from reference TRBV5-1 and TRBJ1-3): KAGVTQTPRYLIKTRGQQVTLSCSPISGHRSVSWYQQTPGQGLQFLFEYFSETQRNKGNFPGRFSGRQFSNSRSEMNVSTLELGDSALYLCASSLDSFTSAGNTIYFGEGSWLTVV.

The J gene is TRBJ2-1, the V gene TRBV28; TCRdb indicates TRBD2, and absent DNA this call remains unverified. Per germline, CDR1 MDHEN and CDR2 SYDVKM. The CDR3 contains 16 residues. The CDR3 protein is CASSAWWAGGFNEQFF.

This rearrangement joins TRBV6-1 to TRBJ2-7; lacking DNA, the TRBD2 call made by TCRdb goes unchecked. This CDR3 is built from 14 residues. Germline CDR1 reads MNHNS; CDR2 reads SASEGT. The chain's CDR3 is CASSIIAGGYEQYF.

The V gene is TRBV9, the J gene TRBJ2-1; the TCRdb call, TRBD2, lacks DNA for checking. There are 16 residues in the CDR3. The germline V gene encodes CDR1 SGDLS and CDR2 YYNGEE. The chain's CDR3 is CASTPTLDYHYNEQFF.

Here the CDR3 reads CAHSGGLSSYEQYF. The gene calls are TRBV10-3 and TRBJ2-7; TCRdb outputs TRBD1, but without DNA this stays unchecked. The CDR3 spans 14 residues. The V gene's germline CDR1 is ENHRY and CDR2 SYGVKD.

This chain's CDR3 is CASSPGTSGRTYEQYF. V usage is TRBV6-2 or TRBV6-3 and J usage is TRBJ2-7; lacking DNA, the TRBD2 call made by TCRdb goes unchecked. There are 16 residues in the CDR3. Germline V gives CDR1 MNHEY, CDR2 SVGEGT.

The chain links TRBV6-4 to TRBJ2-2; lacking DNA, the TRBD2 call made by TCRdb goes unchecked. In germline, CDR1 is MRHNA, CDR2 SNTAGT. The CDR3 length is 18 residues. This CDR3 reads CASSPTSGRVGRTGELFF.

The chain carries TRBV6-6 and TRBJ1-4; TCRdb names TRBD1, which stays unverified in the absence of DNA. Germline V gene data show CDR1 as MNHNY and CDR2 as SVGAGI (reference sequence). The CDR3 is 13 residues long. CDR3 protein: CASSQNWGEKLFF.

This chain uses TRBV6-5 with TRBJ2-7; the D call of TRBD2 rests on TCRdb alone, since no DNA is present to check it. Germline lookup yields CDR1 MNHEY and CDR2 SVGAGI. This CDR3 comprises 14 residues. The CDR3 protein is CASSSGLAGPLQYF.

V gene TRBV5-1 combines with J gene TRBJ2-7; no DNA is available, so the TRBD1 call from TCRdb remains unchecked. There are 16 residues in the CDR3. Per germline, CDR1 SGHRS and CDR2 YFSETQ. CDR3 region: CASSSRAGTGRYEQYF.

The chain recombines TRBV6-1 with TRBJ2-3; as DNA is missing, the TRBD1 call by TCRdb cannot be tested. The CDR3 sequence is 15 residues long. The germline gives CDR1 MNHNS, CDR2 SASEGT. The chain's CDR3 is CASSRGQPSTDTQYF.

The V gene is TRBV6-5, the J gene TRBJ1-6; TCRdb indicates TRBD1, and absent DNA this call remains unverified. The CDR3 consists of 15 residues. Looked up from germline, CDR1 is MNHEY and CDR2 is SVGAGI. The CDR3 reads CASSYDQGVGSPLHF.

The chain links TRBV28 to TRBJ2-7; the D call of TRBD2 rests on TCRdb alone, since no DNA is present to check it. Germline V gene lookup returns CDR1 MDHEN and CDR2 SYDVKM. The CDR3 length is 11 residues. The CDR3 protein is CATSGGYEQYF.

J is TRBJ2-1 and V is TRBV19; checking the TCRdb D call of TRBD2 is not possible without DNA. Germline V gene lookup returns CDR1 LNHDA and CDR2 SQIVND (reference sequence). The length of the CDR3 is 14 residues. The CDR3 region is CASSRSGSYNEQFF.

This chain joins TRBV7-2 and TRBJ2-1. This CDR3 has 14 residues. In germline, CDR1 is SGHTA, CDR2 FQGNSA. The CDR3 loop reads CASSLDRSRNEQFF.